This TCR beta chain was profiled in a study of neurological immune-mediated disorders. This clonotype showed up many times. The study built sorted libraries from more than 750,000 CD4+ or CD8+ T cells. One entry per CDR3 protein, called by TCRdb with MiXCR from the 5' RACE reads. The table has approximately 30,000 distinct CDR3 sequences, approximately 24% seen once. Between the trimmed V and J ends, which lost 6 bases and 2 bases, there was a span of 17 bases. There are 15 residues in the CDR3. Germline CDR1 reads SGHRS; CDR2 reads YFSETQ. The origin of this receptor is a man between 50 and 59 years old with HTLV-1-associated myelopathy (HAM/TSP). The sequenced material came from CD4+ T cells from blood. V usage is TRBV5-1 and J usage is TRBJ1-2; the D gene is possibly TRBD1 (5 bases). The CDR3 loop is CASTETALPNYGYTF. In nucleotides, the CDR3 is TGCGCCAGCACCGAGACAGCGCTGCCCAACTATGGCTACACCTTC.